This T cell receptor beta chain comes out of a study of neoadjuvant nivolumab and ipilimumab in lung cancer. The germline gives CDR1 SNHLY, CDR2 FYNNEI. V lost 2 bases to trimming and J lost 0 bases, with 12 bases between them. This CDR3 spans 16 amino acids. In the case of this clone: The antigen is unknown.

TCRdb's table, derived via immunoSEQ multiplex PCR, lists solely in-frame clones and lacks some. The table shows approximately 17,000 clones, with roughly 76% occurring only once. Whole-study findings and limits: Pathologic regression was not significantly tied to TCR clonality. From pretherapy to surgery, tumor richness and clonality rose with dual therapy.

The sample in question was tumor tissue, obtained after neoadjuvant nivolumab, alone or with ipilimumab, at or shortly before surgery. The source of this sequence is an adult with non-small cell lung cancer. The chain links TRBV2 to TRBJ2-3; perhaps TRBD2 as D (6 bases). This CDR3 is CASSESPGASTDTQYF. The CDR3 DNA reads as TGTGCCAGCAGTGAATCCCCGGGAGCTAGCACAGATACGCAGTATTTT.